These T cell receptor beta chains were read from a single sample in a study of blood T cells in healthy people across ages. TCRdb called the 5' RACE reads again in MiXCR, with one record for every CDR3 protein. The sample yields some 1.4 million distinct CDR3 sequences, 42% seen once. Sequencing input: blood. Receptors originate from a young woman in good health. Both conserved end residues are part of each CDR3. The D gene is left open where the match is weak. Clone size, where shown, is once, few, many, or a class for clones that have expanded.

TRBV6-5	many	NA	TRBJ2-7	TGTGCCAGCAGTACTGCGCCCGGGTTTTCCGAGCAGTACTTC	CASSTAPGFSEQYF
TRBV7-9	NA	TRBD2	TRBJ2-5	TGCGCCAGCAGCTTAGAAGCGGGAGGTACTTTTGAGCAGTACTTC	CASSLEAGGTFEQYF
TRBV12-3/TRBV12-4	few	NA	TRBJ2-5	TGTGCCAGCAGTCACGATTCAATACAAGAGACCCAGTACTTC	CASSHDSIQETQYF
TRBV6-5	few	NA	TRBJ2-7	TGTGCCAGCAGTTACGCGGGGCGCGAGCAGTACTTC	CASSYAGREQYF
TRBV7-7	NA	TRBD1	TRBJ2-3	TGTGCCAGCAGCTTAGCAGTAGGGACAGGGAGGAGAGCAGATACGCAGTATTTT	CASSLAVGTGRRADTQYF
TRBV24-1	NA	NA	TRBJ2-1	TGTGCCACCAGTGACCCCGGAGTCGGGTACAAGGAGCAGTTCTTC	CATSDPGVGYKEQFF
TRBV28	NA	NA	TRBJ2-1	TGTGCCAGCAGTTCGCCAAACTCGGTTGGCTACAATGAGCAGTTCTTC	CASSSPNSVGYNEQFF
TRBV6-5	few	NA	TRBJ2-3	TGTGCCAGCAGTTATCGAGGGATCCCCACAGATACGCAGTATTTT	CASSYRGIPTDTQYF
TRBV4-1	few	NA	TRBJ2-1	TGCGCCAGCAGCCTCCACCTGGGCGCAGGGCGAATCCGGGGAGAGCAGTTCTTC	CASSLHLGAGRIRGEQFF
TRBV30	NA	TRBD2	TRBJ2-3	TGTGCCTCACAAGCGGGAGGCGCAGATACGCAGTATTTT	CASQAGGADTQYF
TRBV7-3	NA	TRBD2	TRBJ2-2	TGTGCCAGCAGCTTAATGGCTAGCGGGGCGACCGGGGAGCTGTTTTTT	CASSLMASGATGELFF
TRBV10-3	NA	TRBD1	TRBJ2-2	TGTGCCACGGGCAGCGACAGGGGATCCGGGGAGCTGTTTTTT	CATGSDRGSGELFF
TRBV5-4	NA	NA	TRBJ2-3	TGTGCCAGCAGCTTGCCAGTCTTAGGGACCGGCACAGATACGCAGTATTTT	CASSLPVLGTGTDTQYF
TRBV27	NA	TRBD1	TRBJ1-2	TGTGCCAGCGCTACGACCGGGACAGGGACATATGGCTACACCTTC	CASATTGTGTYGYTF
TRBV19	NA	TRBD1	TRBJ1-5	TGTGCCAGTAGTACCTGGGGGGGGACAGGGCGTAATCAGCCCCAGCATTTT	CASSTWGGTGRNQPQHF
TRBV20-1	few	TRBD2	TRBJ2-7	TGCAGTGCTAAACCTAGCGGGGCGGTCTACGAGCAGTACTTC	CSAKPSGAVYEQYF